This is a list of T cell receptor beta chains from one sample in a study of T-cell reconstitution after alpha-beta-depleted transplantation in children. Each CDR3 protein gets one entry after TCRdb re-called the PCR reads with MiXCR. Found here are about 610,000 distinct CDR3 sequences, roughly a tenth of them singletons; the top ten hold less than 4.5%. This specimen was PBMCs from the stem cell graft donor, taken from the stem cell graft. Every receptor here comes from a human donor who donated a stem cell graft to a child with acute myeloid leukemia. The CDR3 runs from the conserved cysteine through the conserved F or W. The order of the fields is D gene, V gene, clone size, J gene, CDR3 protein, CDR3 DNA. A D gene is named only where the DNA matches it firmly. Rows give clone size only sometimes, using once, few, many, or a class for an expanded clone.

TRBD2,TRBV7-8,many,TRBJ2-1,CASSLRGTSGRGEQFF,TGTGCCAGCAGCTTACGAGGGACTAGCGGGAGGGGTGAGCAGTTCTTC
-,TRBV20-1,few,TRBJ2-7,CSAPPGSSAYEQYF,TGCAGTGCCCCACCAGGCTCCTCCGCCTACGAGCAGTACTTC
TRBD1,TRBV10-3,many,TRBJ2-5,CAISETGEETQYF,TGTGCCATCAGTGAGACAGGGGAAGAGACCCAGTACTTC
-,TRBV6-1,-,TRBJ1-3,CASSRAQGPGNTIYF,TGTGCCAGCAGCCGCGCTCAGGGTCCTGGAAACACCATATATTTT
-,TRBV5-4,-,TRBJ1-1,CASSSAWGGPNTEAFF,TGTGCCAGCAGTTCGGCTTGGGGGGGGCCGAACACTGAAGCTTTCTTT
-,TRBV7-8,few,TRBJ2-5,CASSRGPGAGETQYF,TGTGCCAGCAGCCGGGGCCCGGGGGCAGGGGAGACCCAGTACTTC
-,TRBV7-8,many,TRBJ1-1,CASSLGLATEAFF,TGTGCCAGCAGCTTAGGCCTCGCCACTGAAGCTTTCTTT
-,TRBV28,-,TRBJ1-1,CASITQMNTEAFF,TGTGCCAGCATCACTCAGATGAACACTGAAGCTTTCTTT
-,TRBV21-1,-,TRBJ2-7,CASSPTGTVFLSGQEQYF,TGTGCCAGCAGCCCTACCGGGACAGTGTTTTTATCCGGGCAGGAGCAGTACTTC
TRBD1,TRBV20-1,few,TRBJ1-1,CSAEQGSLNTEAFF,TGCAGTGCCGAACAGGGGTCCTTGAACACTGAAGCTTTCTTT
TRBD1,TRBV7-8,-,TRBJ2-2,CASSPRQGAGTGELFF,TGTGCCAGCAGCCCACGCCAGGGGGCGGGCACCGGGGAGCTGTTTTTT
TRBD2,TRBV20-1,many,TRBJ2-1,CSARDSLGTSGRWGEQFF,TGCAGTGCTAGAGATAGCCTCGGGACTAGCGGGAGGTGGGGTGAGCAGTTCTTC